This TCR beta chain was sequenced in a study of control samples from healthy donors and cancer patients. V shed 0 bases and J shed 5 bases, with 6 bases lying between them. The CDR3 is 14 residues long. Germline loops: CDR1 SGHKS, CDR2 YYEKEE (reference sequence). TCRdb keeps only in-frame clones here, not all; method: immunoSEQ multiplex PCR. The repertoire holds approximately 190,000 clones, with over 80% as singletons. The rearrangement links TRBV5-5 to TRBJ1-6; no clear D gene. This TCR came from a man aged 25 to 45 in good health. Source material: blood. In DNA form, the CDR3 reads TGTGCCAGCAGCTTGGTACAAAATAATTCACCCCTCCACTTT. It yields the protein CASSLVQNNSPLHF.